The TCR beta chain under discussion was sequenced for a study of OX40 agonist ivuxolimab in advanced cancers. About the research overall: Intravenous ivuxolimab at 0.01 to 10 mg/kg was given to patients every 2 weeks.

This table comes from immunoSEQ multiplex PCR, and its TCRdb copy is limited to in-frame clones, with some not included. Of 82,000 or so clones in the sample, roughly 92% were seen once. Trimming cost V 0 bases and J 7 bases; bases outside gene matches: 6. The CDR3 contains 15 residues. Germline lookup yields CDR1 SGDLS and CDR2 YYNGEE. This chain uses TRBV9 with TRBJ2-1; the match to TRBD1 covers 8 bases. The input for sequencing was CD4+ or CD8+ T cells sorted from blood, taken in a trial of the OX40 agonist ivuxolimab. This receptor was obtained from an adult with an advanced solid tumor such as melanoma, head and neck, liver or kidney cancer. CDR3: CASSVVVTGVNEQFF. The CDR3 bases are TGTGCCAGCAGCGTAGTTGTGACAGGGGTGAATGAGCAGTTCTTC.